This TCR beta chain was profiled in a study of T cell changes during pregnancy in multiple sclerosis. V was shortened by 8 bases and J by 5 bases, with 14 bases between the two germline ends. Germline values: CDR1 MNHNS, CDR2 SASEGT. The length of the CDR3 is 13 residues. Only in-frame clones appear in the TCRdb table, and some are missing; sequencing was by immunoSEQ multiplex PCR. Of over 50,000 clones in the sample, 90% are singletons; the top ten hold less than 2.5%. The chain uses TRBV6-1 and TRBJ2-3; weak D call: TRBD2 (5 bases). The specimen was peripheral blood, collected in the first trimester of pregnancy. This receptor was obtained from a female donor in good health, enrolled as a control in a pregnancy study. CDR3 in DNA: TGTGCCAGCTCAAGAGGGTTGGAAGATACGCAGTATTTT. This encodes CASSRGLEDTQYF.